Listed below are T cell receptor beta chains from one sample, sequenced in a study of blood T cell repertoires in COVID-19. Profiled with immunoSEQ multiplex PCR; TCRdb holds only in-frame clones, not every one. The data hold over 35,000 clones, with 80% to 90% observed a single time. Sequencing input: peripheral blood. Every receptor here comes from a woman older than 75 with COVID-19, enrolled during active disease. Both conserved end residues are part of each CDR3. D genes are given only for firm matches. A clone size is listed for some rows: how often the clone was seen (once, few, many), or a class if it is expanded.

-	-	TRBV3-1/TRBV3-2	TRBJ1-2	TGTGCCAGCAGAACGGGGGGCTCTGGCTACACCTTC	CASRTGGSGYTF
-	TRBD2	TRBV10-3	TRBJ2-5	TGTGCCATCAGTGAGTCAATAGCGGGCCCCCAAGAGACCCAGTACTTC	CAISESIAGPQETQYF
-	TRBD1	TRBV19	TRBJ2-5	TGTGCCAGTAGTACGACAGGGAACCAAGAGACCCAGTACTTC	CASSTTGNQETQYF
once	TRBD2	TRBV5-1	TRBJ2-2	TGCGCCAGCAACTCCGGGGGGGCTGACACCGGGGAGCTGTTTTTT	CASNSGGADTGELFF
-	TRBD2	TRBV7-9	TRBJ2-1	TGTGCCAGCAGCCCGAGGGAATTAGCGGGAACATACAATGAGCAGTTCTTC	CASSPRELAGTYNEQFF
-	-	TRBV4-3	TRBJ2-2	TGCGCCAGCAGCTCACGAGATTACGGGGAGCTGTTTTTT	CASSSRDYGELFF
-	-	TRBV5-1	TRBJ1-4	TGCGCCAGCAGACAGGGTAGTGGTGAAAAACTGTTTTTT	CASRQGSGEKLFF
-	-	TRBV7-9	TRBJ1-3	TGTGCCAGCACCCCTAGGAGCTCTGGAAACACCATATATTTT	CASTPRSSGNTIYF
-	-	TRBV7-9	TRBJ1-6	TGTGCCAGCAGCTTTTCGGGTACTCAATATAATTCACCCCTCCACTTT	CASSFSGTQYNSPLHF
-	TRBD1	TRBV5-1	TRBJ2-7	TGCGCCAGCAGCCCCGGGGGAACAGGGGGTACTCGGGAGCAGTACTTC	CASSPGGTGGTREQYF
-	-	TRBV15	TRBJ2-2	TGTGCCACCAAGGTCTCCAGGGCGGCCGGGGAGCTGTTTTTT	CATKVSRAAGELFF
-	-	TRBV7-2	TRBJ2-7	TGTGCCAGCAGCTCGACTCCGGGGAACTACGAGCAGTACTTC	CASSSTPGNYEQYF
-	-	TRBV7-2	TRBJ2-5	TGTGCCAGCAGCTTAAATGGGGGGGCCGGCCAAGAGACCCAGTACTTC	CASSLNGGAGQETQYF
-	TRBD1	TRBV28	TRBJ2-6	TGTGCCAGCAGTCCCCCGGGACAGGGGGCTGGGGCCAACGTCCTGACTTTC	CASSPPGQGAGANVLTF
-	TRBD1	TRBV9	TRBJ2-1	TGTGCCAGCAGCGCCGGGACAGGGTTGTACAATGAGCAGTTCTTC	CASSAGTGLYNEQFF
-	TRBD1	TRBV18	TRBJ1-1	TGTGCCAGCTCACCATTTGGGGACAGTGACGCTTTCTTT	CASSPFGDSDAFF
-	-	TRBV18	TRBJ2-3	TGTGCCAGCTCACCAACGACAGGATACACAGATACGCAGTATTTT	CASSPTTGYTDTQYF
-	-	TRBV19	TRBJ1-2	TGTGCCAGTTCCGTTAACAGGGATACCTATGGCTACACCTTC	CASSVNRDTYGYTF
-	TRBD1	TRBV28	TRBJ1-1	TGTGCCAGCAGTCCCCCTCCGGGACAGGGGAACACTGAAGCTTTCTTT	CASSPPPGQGNTEAFF
-	TRBD2	TRBV15	TRBJ2-7	TGTGCCACCAGCACGGACGCGGGAGTCTACGAGCAGTACTTC	CATSTDAGVYEQYF
-	-	TRBV5-6	TRBJ2-7	TGTGCCAGCGGACAAGGGCCTTCCTACGAGCAGTACTTC	CASGQGPSYEQYF
few	-	TRBV27	TRBJ1-5	TGTGCCAGCAGTGACAGCTCCGTGGTGCCCCAGCATTTT	CASSDSSVVPQHF
-	-	TRBV9	TRBJ2-6	TGTGCCAGCAGCGACTCAGGGTACTCTGGGGCCAACGTCCTGACTTTC	CASSDSGYSGANVLTF
-	-	TRBV7-2	TRBJ2-5	TGTGCCAGCAGCGCCCGACAGGCAGGCGAGACCCAGTACTTC	CASSARQAGETQYF
-	TRBD1	TRBV18	TRBJ1-2	TGTGCCAGCTCACCACTTCGGGACAGCCTAGGGTCGGGCTACACCTTC	CASSPLRDSLGSGYTF
-	-	TRBV4-1	TRBJ2-7	TGCGCCAGCAGCCAATCCGGCAGGGGGGTTTACGAGCAGTACTTC	CASSQSGRGVYEQYF
-	TRBD2	TRBV19	TRBJ2-2	TGTGCCAGTAGTATAGAGGGCGGGAGGGCCAGAGCCGGGGAGCTGTTTTTT	CASSIEGGRARAGELFF
-	-	TRBV6-6	TRBJ2-3	TGTGCCAGCGTAGGGGGGGGCCGCACAGATACGCAGTATTTT	CASVGGGRTDTQYF
-	-	TRBV5-4	TRBJ2-1	TGTGCCAGCAGCTTGACAGGGAGAAACAATGAGCAGTTCTTC	CASSLTGRNNEQFF
-	-	TRBV5-4	TRBJ2-3	TGTGCCAGCAGCGTATCGATCGAGCGATCGTTGTATACGCAGTATTTT	CASSVSIERSLYTQYF
-	TRBD1	TRBV6-5	TRBJ1-2	TGTGCCAGCAGCCCGCGGACAGGGGGAAGTGGCTACACCTTC	CASSPRTGGSGYTF
-	-	TRBV2	TRBJ1-1	TGTGCCAGTGACGGGACTCCTCGGGCCACTGAAGCTTTCTTT	CASDGTPRATEAFF
-	TRBD2	TRBV27	TRBJ2-3	TGTGCCAGCAGTCCCCCATGGACTAGCGGGAGGGCCGTGCAAGATACGCAGTATTTT	CASSPPWTSGRAVQDTQYF
-	TRBD1	TRBV2	TRBJ1-1	TGTGCCAGCAGTGAGGGCAGGGGGCGATTGGAAGCTTTCTTT	CASSEGRGRLEAFF
-	TRBD1	TRBV5-8	TRBJ1-1	TGTGCCAGCAGCCACAGGGACAGGGGGAACAATGAAGCTTTCTTT	CASSHRDRGNNEAFF
-	-	TRBV5-1	TRBJ2-3	TGCGCCAGCAGCCGGAATTCAGGGGACTACACAGATACGCAGTATTTT	CASSRNSGDYTDTQYF